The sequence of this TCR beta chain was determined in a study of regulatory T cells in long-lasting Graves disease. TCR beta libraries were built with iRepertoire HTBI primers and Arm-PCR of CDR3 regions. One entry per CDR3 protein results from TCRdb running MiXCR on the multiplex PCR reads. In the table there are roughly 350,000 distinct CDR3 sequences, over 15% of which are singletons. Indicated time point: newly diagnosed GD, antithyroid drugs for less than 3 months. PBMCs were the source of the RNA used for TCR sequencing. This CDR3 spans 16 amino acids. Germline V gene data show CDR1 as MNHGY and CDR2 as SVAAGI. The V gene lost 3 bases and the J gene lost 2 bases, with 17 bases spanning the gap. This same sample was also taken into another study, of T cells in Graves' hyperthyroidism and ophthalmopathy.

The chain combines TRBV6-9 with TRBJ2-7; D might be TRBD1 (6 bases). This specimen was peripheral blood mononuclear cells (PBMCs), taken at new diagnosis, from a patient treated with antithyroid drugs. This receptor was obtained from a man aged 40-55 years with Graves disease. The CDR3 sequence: CASSYAPGQPPYEQYF. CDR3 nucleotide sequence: TGTGCCAGCAGTTACGCACCGGGACAACCGCCCTACGAGCAGTACTTC.